What follows are 15 T cell receptor beta chains derived from one specimen sequenced in a study of blood T cell repertoires in COVID-19 (dated by TCRdb to the early 2020s). Receptors were amplified or captured by the immunoSEQ multiplex PCR assay. Not all clones reach the TCRdb copy of this immuneACCESS table, which keeps in-frame sequences only. Checked studies attribute under half of the gap to unresolved V genes and leave the rest unexplained. The table for this sample lists some 240,000 clones; around nine tenths of them were counted only once. 0.8% to 1% of the sample belongs to the ten largest clones. Sample: peripheral blood. The receptors shown here come from a man aged 60-69 years with COVID-19, enrolled during active disease.

DNA for the CDR3: TGTGCCAGCAGCGCGGACAGGGCTGGAAACACCATATATTTT. It specifies CASSADRAGNTIYF. This rearrangement joins TRBV5-4 to TRBJ1-3; TRBD1 matches 8 bases. CDR3 length: 14 residues. J gave up 2 bases and V 4 bases, and 2 bases lay outside the gene matches. The germline gives CDR1 SGHNT, CDR2 YYREEE (reference sequence).

This clone was detected a few times. The genes are TRBV27 and TRBJ1-1; possibly TRBD1 for D (6 bases). This CDR3 contains 14 residues. Trimming took 8 bases from V and 2 from J, leaving 15 bases between them. In germline, CDR1 is MNHEY, CDR2 SMNVEV (reference sequence). CDR3 nucleotide sequence: TGTGCCAGCCATACACAGGGAGATAACACTGAAGCTTTCTTT. As protein: CASHTQGDNTEAFF.

CDR3 nucleotides: TGTGCCAGCAGTTACCGCAGGGGGATCAATCAGCCCCAGCATTTT. Protein: CASSYRRGINQPQHF. The genes are TRBV6-5 and TRBJ1-5; TRBD1 matches at 7 bases. Losses at the gene ends were 2 bases for V and 3 bases for J; bases not matched to a gene: 4. CDR1 and CDR2 (germline): MNHEY, SVGAGI. The CDR3 has 15 residues.

The V and J genes are TRBV9 and TRBJ2-2; D ambiguous. The germline gives CDR1 SGDLS, CDR2 YYNGEE. V was trimmed by 2 bases and J by 6 bases, leaving 8 bases between them. The CDR3 has 13 residues. CDR3: CASSVQAPGELFF. The CDR3 DNA is TGTGCCAGCAGCGTCCAGGCACCCGGGGAGCTGTTTTTT.

This chain joins TRBV7-2 and TRBJ2-4, with D perhaps TRBD2 (5 bases). The V and J ends lost 3 bases and 5 bases respectively, with 8 bases between them. CDR1 SGHTA and CDR2 FQGNSA come from the germline V gene. This CDR3 spans 13 amino acids. The CDR3 loop reads CASSFGNQNIQYF. Here the CDR3 DNA reads TGTGCCAGCAGCTTCGGGAATCAAAACATTCAGTACTTC.

This clone was observed a single time. The V call is TRBV2, the J call TRBJ2-7; TRBD1 matches at 11 bases. Germline CDR1 and CDR2: SNHLY and FYNNEI. The CDR3 is 14 amino acids. Trimming at V came to 6 bases and at J to 4 bases, leaving 5 bases not matched to a gene. The CDR3 nucleotides are TGTGCCAGCAGCGGACAGGGGGCGGGATACGAGCAGTACTTC. This translates into CASSGQGAGYEQYF.

The genes are TRBV12-3 or TRBV12-4 and TRBJ1-2, with 7 bases aligning to TRBD1. Trimming took 6 bases from V and 3 from J; bases not matched to a gene: 4. The CDR3 sequence is 13 residues long. The CDR3 region has the DNA TGTGCCAGCAGACCACAGGGGCACTATGGCTACACCTTC. It translates to CASRPQGHYGYTF.

The J gene is TRBJ1-5, the V gene TRBV6-5; 7 positions agree with TRBD1. Germline V gives CDR1 MNHEY, CDR2 SVGAGI. The CDR3 is 15 amino acids. Germline trimming cut 6 bases from V and 3 bases from J; bases unmatched to any gene: 8. CDR3 residues: CASSAGTANNQPQHF. Written as DNA, the CDR3 is TGTGCCAGCAGCGCCGGGACAGCAAACAATCAGCCCCAGCATTTT.

The rearrangement joins TRBV7-2 to TRBJ1-1; D unresolved. V was trimmed by 7 bases and J by 11 bases, leaving 20 bases between them. CDR3 size: 13 residues. Germline CDR1 is SGHTA and CDR2 is FQGNSA. CDR3 in DNA: TGTGCCAGCACCCCTACACCTGCTAGGGAGGCTTTCTTT. Amino acid sequence: CASTPTPAREAFF. Full variable domain (rest looked up from reference TRBV7-2 and TRBJ1-1): GAGVSQSPSNKVTEKGKDVELRCDPISGHTALYWYRQSLGQGLEFLIYFQGNSAPDKSGLPSDRFSAERTGGSVSTLTIQRTQQEDSAVYLCASTPTPAREAFFGQGTRLTVV.

This chain links TRBV2 with TRBJ1-5; D gene unclear. Trimming stripped 5 bases from V and 2 bases from J, with 19 bases between. Looked up from germline, CDR1 is SNHLY and CDR2 is FYNNEI. The CDR3 has 17 residues. The CDR3 loop reads CASSRVEALGGNQPQHF. CDR3 nucleotide sequence: TGTGCCAGCAGTAGAGTCGAGGCCTTGGGAGGCAATCAGCCCCAGCATTTT.

This sequence joins TRBV4-1 and TRBJ1-6; 12 bases fit TRBD1. The length of the CDR3 is 16 residues. The junction had 7 bases not matched to a gene; V was cut back by 4 bases and J by 9 bases. CDR1 is MGHRA and CDR2 is YSYEKL in the germline V gene. The CDR3 DNA reads as TGCGCCAGCAGCCCCCGGGACAGGGGGCGTAGTTCACCCCTCCACTTT. Residues: CASSPRDRGRSSPLHF.

The CDR3 spells CASRLDKSNRGDTQYF. CDR3 DNA: TGTGCAAGTCGCTTAGACAAATCAAACAGGGGAGATACGCAGTATTTT. V usage is TRBV12-2 and J usage is TRBJ2-3; TRBD1 was called by the table and not checked on the DNA. TRBV12-2 is a pseudogene segment. This CDR3 spans 16 amino acids.

The V and J genes are TRBV23-1 and TRBJ2-3, with 7 bases that match TRBD1. TRBV23-1 is an open reading frame whose function is uncertain. This CDR3 has 14 amino acids. The junction had 5 bases not matched to a gene; V was cut back by 7 bases and J by 1 base. The CDR3: CASTRGLRTDTQYF. The CDR3 DNA reads as TGCGCCAGCACTAGGGGGCTGCGCACAGATACGCAGTATTTT.

CDR3 region: CASSFVGGNTEAFF. For the CDR3, the DNA is TGTGCCAGCAGTTTTGTGGGAGGGAACACTGAAGCTTTCTTT. The gene calls are TRBV28 and TRBJ1-1, with unresolved D. Between the trimmed V and J ends, which lost 3 bases and 1 base, there was a span of 9 bases. The germline gives CDR1 MDHEN, CDR2 SYDVKM. CDR3 length equals 14 residues.

J is TRBJ1-2 and V is TRBV10-3; TRBD1 aligns across 7 bases. The CDR3 is 12 residues long. With V trimmed by 5 bases and J by 8 bases, 5 bases remained unmatched. The germline CDR1 and CDR2 sequences are ENHRY and SYGVKD. The DNA for the CDR3 is TGTGCCATCAGTTCCGACAGGGAGGGCTACACCTTC. Translation gives CAISSDREGYTF.